The 17 T cell receptor beta chains below all came from one sample that was sequenced in a study of blood T cell repertoires in COVID-19. The assay was immunoSEQ multiplex PCR, and TCRdb's table has in-frame clones only and misses some. Among 300,000 to 350,000 clones listed, about 90% were seen once. Specimen: peripheral blood. These TCRs come from a woman between 50 and 59 years old with COVID-19, enrolled during active disease.

This chain links TRBV5-1 with TRBJ2-7, with D possibly matching TRBD2 (6 bases). In germline, CDR1 is SGHRS, CDR2 YFSETQ. This CDR3 region has 14 residues. V was clipped by 0 bases and J by 4 bases, with 11 bases between them. CDR3 in DNA: TGCGCCAGCAGCTTGGGTACCAGCGGGTACGAGCAGTACTTC. Amino acid sequence: CASSLGTSGYEQYF.

The table lists this clone with a count of one. The chain couples TRBV21-1 to TRBJ1-5; whether TRBD1, the table's D call, matches the DNA was not checked. TRBV21-1 is an annotated pseudogene. The CDR3 is 19 residues long. The chain's CDR3 is CASSKDRVDIGRGNQPQHF. The CDR3, as DNA: TGTGCCAGCAGCAAAGATCGAGTGGACATAGGCCGGGGCAATCAGCCCCAGCATTTT.

The chain has TRBV10-3 and TRBJ2-5; possible D gene TRBD1, 6 bases. In germline, CDR1 is ENHRY, CDR2 SYGVKD. This CDR3 spans 13 amino acids. V shed 11 bases and J shed 1 base, with 14 bases lying between them. The CDR3 loop reads CASRRDIQETQYF. CDR3 in DNA: TGTGCCTCGCGCCGGGACATCCAAGAGACCCAGTACTTC.

V is TRBV5-1 and J is TRBJ2-7; 7 bases agree with TRBD1. Germline assignment: CDR1 SGHRS and CDR2 YFSETQ. Trimming took 0 bases from V and 4 from J; bases not matched to a gene: 7. The CDR3 loop spans 15 amino acids. The CDR3 loop reads CASSLAAQGTYEQYF. The CDR3 DNA sequence: TGCGCCAGCAGCTTGGCCGCACAGGGGACGTACGAGCAGTACTTC.

The V call is TRBV7-9, the J call TRBJ1-2; TRBD1 is a possible D gene (6 bases). With 2 bases removed from V and 6 bases from J, the gap between germline ends came to 19 bases. Germline CDR1 and CDR2: SEHNR and FQNEAQ (reference sequence). CDR3 length: 16 residues. CDR3 residues: CASSLSSYRDNHGYTF. The CDR3, as DNA: TGTGCCAGCAGCTTATCGAGTTACAGGGATAATCATGGCTACACCTTC.

The chain joins TRBV7-9 to TRBJ2-2; 13 positions match TRBD2. V lost 4 bases and J lost 8; bases outside the gene matches: 10. The CDR3 runs 17 residues. Germline CDR1 is SEHNR and CDR2 is FQNEAQ (reference sequence). CDR3: CASSSGLAGSLPGELFF. For the CDR3, the DNA is TGTGCCAGCAGCTCGGGACTAGCGGGGAGCTTGCCTGGGGAGCTGTTTTTT.

This rearrangement joins TRBV6-2 or TRBV6-3 to TRBJ2-3; the D gene is possibly TRBD1 (5 bases). Germline CDR1 and CDR2: MNHEY and SVGEGT. This CDR3 contains 15 residues. The V gene lost 4 bases and the J gene lost 6 bases, with 17 bases spanning the gap. The CDR3 sequence: CASSSRQNTFDTQYF. CDR3 bases: TGTGCCAGCAGTTCCCGACAGAATACCTTTGATACGCAGTATTTT.

The chain recombines TRBV19 with TRBJ2-3; 10 bases line up with TRBD2. The CDR3 runs 16 residues. V was clipped by 5 bases and J by 1 base; unmatched bases: 6. Germline CDR1 LNHDA, CDR2 SQIVND (reference sequence). The DNA of the CDR3 is TGTGCCAGTAGTCCGGGACTAGCGATAGGCACAGATACGCAGTATTTT. It yields the protein CASSPGLAIGTDTQYF.

The genes are TRBV10-3 and TRBJ2-1, with a possible D match to TRBD2 (6 bases). The CDR3 is made up of 15 amino acids. The germline V gene has CDR1 ENHRY and CDR2 SYGVKD. With 1 base removed from V and 8 bases from J, the gap between germline ends came to 15 bases. The CDR3 DNA sequence: TGTGCCATCAGTGAGTTGACGGGAGTTTACGATGAGCAGTTCTTC. Translating gives CAISELTGVYDEQFF.

This clone was seen at least ten times. The chain is built from TRBV21-1 and TRBJ1-1; whether TRBD1, the table's D call, matches the DNA was not checked. TRBV21-1 is a pseudogene. The CDR3 has 14 residues. The CDR3 protein is CASSYRDRNTEAFF. CDR3 DNA sequence: TGTGCCAGCAGCTACCGGGACAGGAACACTGAAGCTTTCTTT.

In nucleotides, the CDR3 is TGTGCCAGCAGCCCCTGGAGCTCCTACGAGCAGTACTTC. Translating it yields CASSPWSSYEQYF. This chain joins TRBV3-1 (or the pseudogene TRBV3-2) and TRBJ2-7; D not resolved. With 4 bases removed from V and 0 bases from J, the gap between germline ends came to 7 bases. This CDR3 contains 13 residues. CDR1 and CDR2 from the germline V gene are LGHDT and YNNKEL (reference sequence).

The genes are TRBV18 and TRBJ1-1; tentative D call: TRBD1 (6 bases). The CDR3 extends over 16 amino acids. V was clipped by 5 bases and J by 0 bases, with 16 bases between them. Germline loops: CDR1 KGHSH, CDR2 LQKENI. CDR3 region: CASSKNRDRMNTEAFF. CDR3 DNA sequence: TGTGCCAGCTCAAAGAACAGGGATCGGATGAACACTGAAGCTTTCTTT. Variable domain in full (rest from reference TRBV18 and TRBJ1-1): NAGVMQNPRHLVRRRGQEARLRCSPMKGHSHVYWYRQLPEEGLKFMVYLQKENIIDESGMPKERFSAEFPKEGPSILRIQQVVRGDSAAYFCASSKNRDRMNTEAFFGQGTRLTVV.

The genes are TRBV3-1 (or the pseudogene TRBV3-2) and TRBJ2-5; 7 bases match TRBD1. Germline trimming cut 4 bases from V and 1 base from J; bases unmatched to any gene: 6. The CDR3 sequence is 15 residues long. Germline V gene data show CDR1 as LGHDT and CDR2 as YNNKEL (reference sequence). The CDR3 is CASSLGQVVQETQYF. The CDR3 DNA is TGTGCCAGCAGCCTAGGACAGGTCGTCCAAGAGACCCAGTACTTC.

In its sample, this clone was seen once. This chain uses TRBV9 with TRBJ2-2; perhaps TRBD2 as D (6 bases). The V and J ends lost 3 bases and 0 bases respectively, with 12 bases between them. Germline V CDR1 and CDR2: SGDLS, YYNGEE. The CDR3 totals 16 residues. The CDR3 DNA is TGTGCCAGCAGCGGAAACCGGGAGACGAACACCGGGGAGCTGTTTTTT. Its protein is CASSGNRETNTGELFF.

The chain is built from TRBV13 and TRBJ2-1, with 13 bases matching TRBD2. CDR3 length: 18 amino acids. Germline loops: CDR1 PRHDT, CDR2 FYEKMQ (reference sequence). The ends lost 5 bases at V and 5 bases at J; junction bases unmatched: 12. CDR3 DNA sequence: TGTGCCAGCAGCGGCAGACTAGCGGGAGGCCACGGAAACAATGAGCAGTTCTTC. Translating gives CASSGRLAGGHGNNEQFF.

The chain combines TRBV30 with TRBJ1-5, with 8 bases that match TRBD1. CDR1 is GTSNPN, CDR2 SVGIG, per germline (reference sequence). The CDR3 runs 16 residues. V shed 2 bases and J 0 bases; nucleotides not matched to a gene: 6. The CDR3: CAWSIGTGYSNQPQHF. DNA of the CDR3: TGTGCCTGGAGTATAGGGACAGGATATAGCAATCAGCCCCAGCATTTT.

The genes are TRBV7-9 and TRBJ1-2, with D tentatively TRBD1 (6 bases). Germline loops: CDR1 SEHNR, CDR2 FQNEAQ (reference sequence). This CDR3 spans 17 amino acids. Trimming cost V 4 bases and J 2 bases, with 20 bases left between them. DNA for the CDR3: TGTGCCAGCAGCTCTCAGACAGGAAGTGGCGGCAACTATGGCTACACCTTC. Translating it yields CASSSQTGSGGNYGYTF.